The subject of this entry is one TCR beta chain. Its specificity is not known. Trimming took 3 bases from V and 4 from J; bases not matched to a gene: 4. The germline gives CDR1 LNHNV, CDR2 YYDKDF (reference sequence). CDR3 length equals 14 residues. The source material, RNA transcripts, was used to amplify TCR beta CDR3 regions. Primed by the HTBI set, a first-round RT-PCR was run on the TCR CDR3. TCRdb called the multiplex PCR reads again in MiXCR, with one record for every CDR3 protein. The data hold 530,000 or so distinct CDR3 sequences, with 46% observed a single time. The record originates from a study of T cells in Graves' hyperthyroidism and ophthalmopathy. Study results and caveats: Ophthalmopathy onset followed model prediction by a median about six months.

This sequence was found in a woman under 30 with Graves' hyperthyroidism. This rearrangement joins TRBV15 to TRBJ1-2; 8 bases line up with TRBD1. The sequencing sample was made of peripheral blood or thyroid tissue (not recorded which). CDR3 nucleotide sequence: TGTGCCACCAGCAGGGCTACAGGGGGCTATGGCTACACCTTC. It codes for CATSRATGGYGYTF. Based on the CDR3 plus reference TRBV15 and TRBJ1-2, the full variable domain is DAMVIQNPRYQVTQFGKPVTLSCSQTLNHNVMYWYQQKSSQAPKLLFHYYDKDFNNEADTPDNFQSRRPNTSFCFLDIRSPGLGDTAMYLCATSRATGGYGYTFGSGTRLTVV.